Below, 25 T cell receptor beta chains from the same sample are listed, as sequenced in a study of T cells after yellow fever vaccination. MiXCR, applied by TCRdb to the 5' RACE reads, yields one record per CDR3 protein. The sample has a few hundred thousand distinct CDR3 sequences; approximately 10% are singletons. The sequencing used CD4+ T cells sorted from PBMCs, collected 5 days after the yellow fever booster vaccination. The receptors here all came from a man aged 18 to 29 who received the YFV17D yellow fever vaccine.

In its sample, this clonotype was seen a few times. CDR3 region: CASSQGDRVHEQFF. In DNA, the CDR3 is TGCGCCAGCAGCCAAGGGGACAGGGTCCATGAGCAGTTCTTC. The chain employs TRBV4-1 and TRBJ2-1, with 9 bases aligning to TRBD1. This CDR3 spans 14 amino acids. Germline values: CDR1 MGHRA, CDR2 YSYEKL. Unmatched junction bases numbered 3, after V lost 1 base and J lost 8 bases.

The table lists this clonotype with a few counts. The rearrangement joins TRBV6-2 or TRBV6-3 to TRBJ2-6; D may match TRBD1 or TRBD2 (5 bases each). The CDR3 length is 14 residues. The germline V gene has CDR1 MNHEY and CDR2 SVGEGT. Trimming took 6 bases from V and 13 from J, leaving 19 bases between them. In DNA form, the CDR3 reads TGTGCCAGCAGACATCCCGGGACCGTGTATGTCCTGACTTTC. Protein sequence: CASRHPGTVYVLTF.

The chain links TRBV30 to TRBJ2-7, with D uncertain. CDR1 GTSNPN and CDR2 SVGIG come from the germline V gene (reference sequence). This CDR3 has 11 residues. The ends were cut back, 0 bases at V and 5 bases at J, with 5 bases in the middle. The CDR3 protein is CAWSVYDEQYF. Here the CDR3 DNA reads TGTGCCTGGAGTGTATATGACGAGCAGTACTTC. Full variable domain (rest looked up from reference TRBV30 and TRBJ2-7): SQTIHQWPATLVQPVGSPLSLECTVEGTSNPNLYWYRQAAGRGLQLLFYSVGIGQISSEVPQNLSASRPQDRQFILSSKKLLLSDSGFYLCAWSVYDEQYFGPGTRLTVT.

In its sample, this clonotype was seen a few times. V usage is TRBV10-3 and J usage is TRBJ1-3; D ambiguous. In germline, CDR1 is ENHRY, CDR2 SYGVKD. V shed 10 bases and J shed 0 bases, with 13 bases lying between them. The CDR3 extends over 14 amino acids. The CDR3 sequence: CATSRPSSGNTIYF. The CDR3 coding sequence is TGTGCCACCTCGAGGCCGAGCTCTGGAAACACCATATATTTT.

This chain joins TRBV6-5 and TRBJ2-5, with 9 positions matching TRBD1. CDR1 is MNHEY and CDR2 is SVGAGI in the germline V gene. The junction had 6 bases not matched to a gene; V was cut back by 6 bases and J by 10 bases. This CDR3 has 12 residues. CDR3 in amino acids: CASSQGQGNQYF. The CDR3 DNA follows: TGTGCCAGCAGCCAAGGACAGGGGAACCAGTACTTC.

This clonotype was seen many times. The chain couples TRBV18 to TRBJ2-1; TRBD1 agrees at 8 bases. From germline, CDR1 is KGHSH and CDR2 LQKENI. The CDR3 length is 14 residues. The V segment lost 5 bases and the J segment 7 bases; nucleotides outside the gene matches: 7. The CDR3 is CASSSRQGINEQFF. The CDR3 DNA reads as TGTGCCAGCTCATCAAGACAGGGGATTAATGAGCAGTTCTTC.

This clonotype has just a few counts. V and J are TRBV4-3 and TRBJ2-1, with 7 bases fitting TRBD1. The J segment lost 4 bases and the V segment lost 2 bases, leaving 8 bases of the junction unmatched. CDR3 length: 16 amino acids. Per germline, CDR1 LGHNA and CDR2 YSLEER. In DNA form, the CDR3 reads TGCGCCAGCAGCCAACTCGAGCCAGGGGGATACAATGAGCAGTTCTTC. The encoded protein is CASSQLEPGGYNEQFF.

This clonotype turned up a few times. The genes are TRBV10-3 and TRBJ2-1; a possible D gene is TRBD2 (6 bases). The germline gives CDR1 ENHRY, CDR2 SYGVKD. The CDR3 totals 14 residues. Trimming took off 3 bases at V and 5 bases at J, with 11 bases between the two ends. The CDR3 protein is CAISDPRGNNEQFF. DNA for the CDR3: TGTGCCATCAGTGATCCTCGGGGGAACAATGAGCAGTTCTTC.

At least ten counts were recorded for this clonotype. The chain carries TRBV6-1 and TRBJ2-7, with D tentatively TRBD2 (5 bases). The ends were cut back, 0 bases at V and 7 bases at J, with 10 bases in the middle. Looked up from germline, CDR1 is MNHNS and CDR2 is SASEGT. This CDR3 region has 13 residues. CDR3 residues: CASSEARPGEQYV. CDR3 coding DNA: TGTGCCAGCAGTGAAGCCCGACCGGGGGAGCAGTACGTC.

The chain links TRBV9 to TRBJ1-1; D is perhaps TRBD1 (5 bases). This CDR3 is built from 14 residues. Germline V CDR1 and CDR2: SGDLS, YYNGEE. V was shortened by 0 bases and J by 4 bases, with 10 bases between the two germline ends. The CDR3 here is CASSVGGEITEAFF. The CDR3 nucleotides read TGTGCCAGCAGCGTAGGAGGGGAGATCACTGAAGCTTTCTTT.

In its sample, this clonotype was seen many times. V gene TRBV4-1 combines with J gene TRBJ2-7; 7 nucleotides match TRBD1. The CDR3 totals 16 residues. Germline lookup yields CDR1 MGHRA and CDR2 YSYEKL. V shed 2 bases and J 3 bases; nucleotides not matched to a gene: 10. CDR3 residues: CASSQSTGVYGYEQYF. The CDR3 DNA follows: TGCGCCAGCAGCCAATCTACAGGGGTCTACGGCTACGAGCAGTACTTC.

The chain employs TRBV6-5 and TRBJ2-7; D uncertain. The V end lost 0 bases, the J end lost 4 bases, and 10 bases lay between the germline ends. CDR3 length: 14 residues. The germline gives CDR1 MNHEY, CDR2 SVGAGI. As DNA, the CDR3 is TGTGCCAGCAGTTACTCGAAGGGTGGATACGAGCAGTACTTC. As protein: CASSYSKGGYEQYF.

This clonotype has more than one count but fewer than ten. The chain employs TRBV20-1 and TRBJ1-5, with 11 bases lining up with TRBD1. CDR1 is DFQATT and CDR2 is SNEGSKA in the germline V gene (reference sequence). V shed 0 bases, J shed 7 bases, and the junction held 14 bases outside the gene matches. The CDR3 covers 18 residues. The CDR3: CSARDPSSGTGGRQPQHF. CDR3 nucleotide sequence: TGCAGTGCTAGAGATCCCTCTTCCGGGACAGGGGGGAGACAGCCCCAGCATTTT.

V usage is TRBV5-4 and J usage is TRBJ2-7; D perhaps matches TRBD1 (6 bases). Germline CDR1 reads SGHNT; CDR2 reads YYREEE (reference sequence). This CDR3 contains 14 residues. V was pared by 3 bases and J by 3 bases, with 13 bases between. The CDR3 DNA sequence: TGTGCCAGCAGCTCCCTGGACAGAAACTACGAGCAGTACGTC. Translating it yields CASSSLDRNYEQYV.

This clonotype was seen only a few times. The chain joins TRBV30 to TRBJ1-5, with 7 bases aligning to TRBD1. Germline lookup yields CDR1 GTSNPN and CDR2 SVGIG (reference sequence). The CDR3 totals 14 residues. V lost 2 bases and J lost 6; bases outside the gene matches: 7. The CDR3 coding sequence is TGTGCCTGGAGTCAGGGGGAGATGAGTCAGCCCCAGCATTTT. Translating it yields CAWSQGEMSQPQHF.

A few counts support this clonotype. The gene calls are TRBV18 and TRBJ1-6; TRBD1 is a possible D gene (6 bases). The germline V gene has CDR1 KGHSH and CDR2 LQKENI. The CDR3 contains 17 residues. V lost 3 bases and J 4 bases, leaving 16 bases between the germline ends. Written as DNA, the CDR3 is TGTGCCAGCTCACCGTTCGAGGGGGGCGGGTATAATTCACCCCTCCACTTT. Translating gives CASSPFEGGGYNSPLHF.

This clonotype was seen only a few times. The chain recombines TRBV20-1 with TRBJ2-1, with 8 bases identical to TRBD2. Germline V gives CDR1 DFQATT, CDR2 SNEGSKA (reference sequence). Trimming removed 0 bases from V and 7 bases from J; junction bases left unmatched: 5. The CDR3 totals 14 residues. CDR3 bases: TGCAGTGCTAGAGATCTGCGGGGGGTGAATGAGCAGTTCTTC. Protein: CSARDLRGVNEQFF.

The sample holds a few counts of this clonotype. The chain is built from TRBV7-9 and TRBJ1-3; no reliable D call. The CDR3 has 12 amino acids. Per the germline V gene, CDR1 is SEHNR and CDR2 is FQNEAQ (reference sequence). V was clipped by 3 bases and J by 6 bases, with 6 bases between them. In nucleotides, the CDR3 is TGTGCCAGCAGCTTCGCCGAAAACACCATATATTTT. Protein sequence: CASSFAENTIYF.

This clonotype was picked up a small number of times. The chain uses TRBV4-1 and TRBJ1-1, with a tentative D call TRBD1 (5 bases). Germline V gene lookup returns CDR1 MGHRA and CDR2 YSYEKL. With 5 bases removed from V and 3 bases from J, the gap between germline ends came to 16 bases. The CDR3 loop spans 15 amino acids. The CDR3 DNA follows: TGCGCCAGCAGCAGAGGGCCCGCGGGGGACACTGAAGCTTTCTTT. As protein: CASSRGPAGDTEAFF.

This clonotype was counted only a few times. The chain couples TRBV6-2 or TRBV6-3 to TRBJ2-7; tentative D call: TRBD1 (7 bases). There are 11 residues in the CDR3. The V gene lost 8 bases and the J gene lost 6 bases, with 11 bases spanning the gap. The germline gives CDR1 MNHEY, CDR2 SVGEGT. The CDR3 loop reads CASGQGGEQYF. Written as DNA, the CDR3 is TGTGCCAGCGGGCAGGGGGGCGAGCAGTACTTC.

This clonotype was seen many times. The chain employs TRBV5-5 and TRBJ1-1, with TRBD1 identical over 8 bases. Germline V gene data show CDR1 as SGHKS and CDR2 as YYEKEE (reference sequence). The CDR3 extends over 15 amino acids. With V trimmed by 3 bases and J by 1 base, 5 bases remained unmatched. The CDR3 spells CASSSTGTGNTEAFF. The DNA of the CDR3 is TGTGCCAGCAGCTCCACCGGGACAGGGAACACTGAAGCTTTCTTT.

This clonotype was seen a few times. The rearrangement links TRBV6-2 or TRBV6-3 to TRBJ2-6; D is unresolved. The CDR3 sequence is 15 residues long. In germline, CDR1 is MNHEY, CDR2 SVGEGT. V was cut by 5 bases and J by 2 bases, with 10 bases left in between. The CDR3 loop is CASSPERTGANVLTF. The CDR3 DNA follows: TGTGCCAGCAGTCCGGAGAGAACTGGGGCCAACGTCCTGACTTTC.

The genes are TRBV11-3 and TRBJ2-7; D is perhaps TRBD1 (6 bases). CDR3 length equals 13 residues. The V end lost 5 bases, the J end lost 4 bases, and 12 bases lay between the germline ends. The V gene's germline CDR1 is SGHNT and CDR2 YENEEA. Here the CDR3 reads CASSAGQRYEQYF. The DNA of the CDR3 is TGTGCCAGCAGCGCCGGACAGAGATACGAGCAGTACTTC.

This clonotype was seen many times. V gene TRBV6-5 combines with J gene TRBJ2-7; unclear D gene. This CDR3 comprises 15 residues. Germline V gene data show CDR1 as MNHEY and CDR2 as SVGAGI. The germline V and J ends were trimmed by 4 bases and 0 bases, with 13 bases remaining between them. CDR3 DNA sequence: TGTGCCAGCAGTTCGACTCCAGCCCTCTCCTACGAGCAGTACTTC. Its protein is CASSSTPALSYEQYF.

V gene TRBV2 combines with J gene TRBJ1-5, with D perhaps matching TRBD1 (6 bases). This CDR3 region has 13 residues. The V gene lost 5 bases and the J gene lost 7 bases, with 12 bases spanning the gap. Germline values: CDR1 SNHLY, CDR2 FYNNEI. CDR3 bases: TGTGCCAGCAGTAGAAACAGGGAACAGCCCCAGCATTTT. It codes for CASSRNREQPQHF.